A single sample gave rise to the 25 T cell receptor beta chains below, sequenced in a study of identical twins' blood T cells. TCRdb re-derived calls from the 5' RACE reads in MiXCR, one entry per CDR3 protein. Of roughly 380,000 distinct CDR3 sequences in the sample, more than 25% were seen once. Sequencing used PBMCs. These receptors came from a woman between 18 and 49 years old in good health.

This chain connects TRBV6-5 to TRBJ1-2, with a weak D call TRBD1 (6 bases). Trimming cost V 7 bases and J 7 bases, with 22 bases left between them. CDR3 length equals 15 residues. Germline CDR1 and CDR2: MNHEY and SVGAGI. The CDR3 here is CASIRKGGLLRGYTF. CDR3 DNA: TGTGCCAGCATCCGAAAAGGGGGGCTTCTTCGTGGCTACACCTTC.

This clonotype was seen many times. The chain uses TRBV5-1 and TRBJ2-3; no clear D gene. The CDR3 has 13 residues. The germline CDR1 and CDR2 sequences are SGHRS and YFSETQ. V lost 1 base, J lost 2 bases, and 5 bases lay in between. The CDR3 DNA is TGCGCCAGCAGCTTGATGCCCACAGATACGCAGTATTTT. It specifies CASSLMPTDTQYF.

The rearrangement joins TRBV6-5 to TRBJ1-3; 8 bases map to TRBD1. V was clipped by 5 bases and J by 5 bases; unmatched bases: 8. The length of the CDR3 is 15 residues. CDR1 is MNHEY, CDR2 SVGAGI, per germline. In nucleotides, the CDR3 is TGTGCCAGCAGTCTCGCCCGGACAGGGCGAAACACCATATATTTT. It yields the protein CASSLARTGRNTIYF.

This clonotype has just a few counts. V is TRBV18 and J is TRBJ2-2; no firm D call. Trimming removed 2 bases from V and 4 bases from J, with 17 bases in between. Per germline, CDR1 KGHSH and CDR2 LQKENI. The length of the CDR3 is 17 residues. This chain's CDR3 is CASSPNPGETATGELFF. The DNA of the CDR3 is TGTGCCAGCTCACCAAATCCCGGAGAAACGGCCACCGGGGAGCTGTTTTTT.

In regard to this clonotype: A much larger clone sits a single nucleotide away, making a read error possible. The chain combines TRBV5-1 with TRBJ1-1; 7 nucleotides agree with TRBD1. The CDR3 runs 17 residues. Germline V gene lookup returns CDR1 SGHRS and CDR2 YFSETQ. Trimming cost V 4 bases and J 8 bases; bases outside gene matches: 20. The CDR3 reads CASSLGATGEYNQEAFF. In DNA, the CDR3 is TGCGCCAGCAGCCTTGGGGCCACAGGGGAGTATAATCAAGAAGCTTTCTTT.

V is TRBV5-1 and J is TRBJ1-1; maybe TRBD1 (6 bases). CDR1 and CDR2 (germline): SGHRS, YFSETQ. The V gene lost 5 bases and the J gene lost 0 bases, with 20 bases spanning the gap. The CDR3 covers 17 residues. The CDR3 sequence is CASSYMVGGPVNTEAFF. The CDR3 nucleotides are TGCGCCAGCAGTTACATGGTCGGGGGCCCAGTGAACACTGAAGCTTTCTTT.

The chain employs TRBV12-3 or TRBV12-4 and TRBJ1-2, with 7 bases fitting TRBD1. J was trimmed by 1 base and V by 5 bases; bases with no gene match: 4. This CDR3 has 14 amino acids. The CDR3 here is CASSQTGRNYGYTF. CDR3 sequence (DNA): TGTGCCAGCAGTCAGACAGGGCGTAACTATGGCTACACCTTC.

Concerning this clonotype: Given a much more abundant clone one base away, this may be a read error. The CDR3 DNA reads TGCAGTGCTATTGGGAGTGCCGACGGGGAGCTGTTTTTT. It codes for CSAIGSADGELFF. This chain connects TRBV20-1 to TRBJ2-2, with D perhaps matching TRBD2 (5 bases). Looked up from germline, CDR1 is DFQATT and CDR2 is SNEGSKA (reference sequence). CDR3 length: 13 amino acids. V was trimmed by 4 bases and J by 7 bases, leaving 13 bases between them.

This clonotype has a single count. The V call is TRBV29-1, the J call TRBJ2-1; D unclear. The CDR3 consists of 12 residues. Per germline, CDR1 SQVTM and CDR2 ANQGSEA. Trimming took off 2 bases at V and 5 bases at J, with 7 bases between the two ends. The DNA of the CDR3 is TGCAGCGTTGAACTACTCCACAATGAGCAGTTCTTC. This sequence encodes CSVELLHNEQFF.

The chain uses TRBV5-1 and TRBJ2-2; the D gene is possibly TRBD2 (5 bases). Germline V gene lookup returns CDR1 SGHRS and CDR2 YFSETQ. V lost 0 bases and J 6 bases, leaving 9 bases between the germline ends. This CDR3 has 14 amino acids. Here the CDR3 reads CASSLAGGSGELFF. Here the CDR3 DNA reads TGCGCCAGCAGCTTGGCCGGAGGCTCCGGGGAGCTGTTTTTT.

This clonotype was detected only a few times. The V gene is TRBV21-1, the J gene TRBJ2-3; no DNA check was done on the table's D call, TRBD1. TRBV21-1 represents a pseudogene. The CDR3 extends over 18 amino acids. DNA of the CDR3: TGTGCCAGCAGCAAAGCCCTCCCCGATTATCAAGGGGCAGATACGCAGTATTTT. This translates into CASSKALPDYQGADTQYF.

In this sample, this clonotype turned up a few times. The gene calls are TRBV20-1 and TRBJ2-4; unclear D gene. The germline V gene encodes CDR1 DFQATT and CDR2 SNEGSKA (reference sequence). This CDR3 spans 14 amino acids. With 6 bases removed from V and 0 bases from J, the gap between germline ends came to 12 bases. The CDR3 loop reads CSASLIGAKNIQYF. CDR3 DNA: TGCAGTGCAAGCCTTATAGGAGCCAAAAACATTCAGTACTTC.

The rearrangement joins TRBV12-3 or TRBV12-4 to TRBJ2-2; 7 nucleotides match TRBD2. V shed 5 bases and J 8 bases; nucleotides not matched to a gene: 2. The CDR3 has 12 residues. CDR3: CASSRGVGELFF. In DNA form, the CDR3 reads TGTGCCAGCAGTCGGGGGGTAGGGGAGCTGTTTTTT.

In this sample, this clonotype turned up a few times. V and J are TRBV9 and TRBJ2-1; D not resolved. V was shortened by 4 bases and J by 0 bases, with 14 bases between the two germline ends. This CDR3 has 16 amino acids. Germline CDR1 reads SGDLS; CDR2 reads YYNGEE. CDR3 region: CASSLERFGSYNEQFF. The CDR3 DNA reads as TGTGCCAGCAGCTTAGAGAGGTTCGGCTCCTACAATGAGCAGTTCTTC.

This clonotype was detected only a few times. The rearrangement uses TRBV15 and TRBJ2-3; 10 bases match TRBD2. V trimming: 1 base; J trimming: 5 bases; junction bases outside the gene matches: 12. Germline CDR1 LNHNV, CDR2 YYDKDF (reference sequence). This CDR3 contains 18 residues. In DNA form, the CDR3 reads TGTGCCACCAGCAGAGGAGGAAAAGCGGGAGGGCCAGGAGATACGCAGTATTTT. This translates into CATSRGGKAGGPGDTQYF.

The chain recombines TRBV7-2 with TRBJ1-3; the D is unclear. The CDR3 loop spans 16 amino acids. Trimming pared 1 base from V and 0 bases from J, leaving 10 bases between. Germline CDR1 and CDR2: SGHTA and FQGNSA. CDR3 loop: CASSLVMDSSGNTIYF. DNA of the CDR3: TGTGCCAGCAGCTTAGTGATGGATTCCTCTGGAAACACCATATATTTT.

V is TRBV12-3 or TRBV12-4 and J is TRBJ2-1; TRBD2 is a possible D gene (5 bases). This CDR3 has 18 residues. V was cut by 6 bases and J by 0 bases, with 21 bases left in between. CDR3 protein: CASRTRRVGESSYNEQFF. The CDR3 DNA reads TGTGCCAGCAGAACTCGTCGGGTGGGAGAAAGCTCCTACAATGAGCAGTTCTTC.

The genes are TRBV19 and TRBJ1-2; D not resolved. Germline loops: CDR1 LNHDA, CDR2 SQIVND (reference sequence). The V end was cut by 5 bases, the J end by 4 bases, with 11 bases between. The CDR3 extends over 13 amino acids. The CDR3 reads CASSPGRGYGYTF. The CDR3 DNA follows: TGTGCCAGTAGTCCAGGACGAGGCTATGGCTACACCTTC.

In nucleotides, the CDR3 is TGTGCCAGCAGTTTACAGGGTCCCAATGAGCAGTTCTTC. Protein sequence: CASSLQGPNEQFF. The V gene is TRBV25-1, the J gene TRBJ2-1, with TRBD1 as a possible D gene (6 bases). The germline V gene encodes CDR1 MGHDK and CDR2 SYGVNS. V dropped 5 bases and J dropped 6 bases, with 11 bases sitting between them. The CDR3 runs to 13 residues.

This clonotype has only one observation. This sequence joins TRBV29-1 and TRBJ1-1; D gene ambiguous. Trimming pared 0 bases from V and 1 base from J, leaving 12 bases between. The CDR3 is 15 amino acids. Germline loops: CDR1 SQVTM, CDR2 ANQGSEA. CDR3 DNA: TGCAGCGTTGAAGACCGGGGAGAGAAGAACACTGAAGCTTTCTTT. As protein: CSVEDRGEKNTEAFF.

The chain has TRBV9 and TRBJ1-6; 7 positions match TRBD1. Germline-derived CDR1 and CDR2 are SGDLS and YYNGEE. There are 15 residues in the CDR3. V lost 4 bases to trimming and J lost 10 bases; unmatched junction nucleotides: 11. CDR3 DNA sequence: TGTGCCAGCAGCCTCCAGACAGGGTCAAACTCACCCCTCCACTTT. Translated: CASSLQTGSNSPLHF.

In its sample, this clonotype was seen a few times. The chain combines TRBV19 with TRBJ1-1; D is unresolved. The CDR3 runs 15 residues. The V end was cut by 3 bases, the J end by 3 bases, with 14 bases between. Looked up from germline, CDR1 is LNHDA and CDR2 is SQIVND (reference sequence). This CDR3 is CASSMWGEGYTEAFF. In nucleotides, the CDR3 is TGTGCCAGTAGTATGTGGGGAGAGGGTTACACTGAAGCTTTCTTT.

V is TRBV7-6 and J is TRBJ2-7; D unclear. This CDR3 has 14 amino acids. The germline gives CDR1 SGHVS, CDR2 FNYEAQ. V was pared by 7 bases and J by 2 bases, with 15 bases between. The CDR3 bases are TGTGCCAGCAACTCCGTAGACTCAACCTACGAGCAGTACTTC. The encoded protein is CASNSVDSTYEQYF.

The gene calls are TRBV5-1 and TRBJ2-1; D gene unclear. V was trimmed by 5 bases and J by 4 bases, leaving 10 bases between them. This CDR3 has 13 residues. Germline CDR1 and CDR2: SGHRS and YFSETQ. CDR3 sequence reads: CASRSSQYNEQFF. The CDR3 nucleotides are TGCGCCAGCAGGTCATCGCAATACAATGAGCAGTTCTTC.

This clonotype was found a few times. Here the CDR3 DNA reads TGCGCCAGCAGCTTGGGAGTCCCTGAGCAGTTCTTC. It is translated as CASSLGVPEQFF. The chain carries TRBV5-1 and TRBJ2-1, with D uncertain. V lost 0 bases, J lost 9 bases, and 7 bases lay in between. The germline CDR1 and CDR2 sequences are SGHRS and YFSETQ. CDR3 length: 12 amino acids. Full variable domain (remainder filled in from reference TRBV5-1 and TRBJ2-1): KAGVTQTPRYLIKTRGQQVTLSCSPISGHRSVSWYQQTPGQGLQFLFEYFSETQRNKGNFPGRFSGRQFSNSRSEMNVSTLELGDSALYLCASSLGVPEQFFGPGTRLTVL.